Sequencing of this TCR beta chain was carried out in a study of T cell responses to AZD1222 COVID-19 vaccine. The assay was immunoSEQ multiplex PCR, and TCRdb's table has in-frame clones only and misses some. Among 95,000 to 110,000 clones, over 75% were seen once, and the ten largest hold around 9%. A remark on this clone: What it binds is not known.

The CDR3 covers 14 residues. V was clipped by 10 bases and J by 1 base; unmatched bases: 7. Germline values: CDR1 MDHEN, CDR2 SYDVKM. General study results and limits: All repertoire sampling was performed exclusively after the peak T cell response. Nearly half of the spike-specific TCRs reportedly recognize variant regions that carry no mutations. The donor group comprised mostly white British people and more females; the analysis possibly underestimated clonal diversity. Regions 160-218 and 743-854 dominated among vaccine-associated CD4 TCRs spanning spike.

The gene calls are TRBV28 and TRBJ1-2; 9 bases align to TRBD1. This sequence originates from an adult in good health. Sequencing was performed on peripheral blood, taken on day 0 of AZD1222 vaccination. The CDR3 spells CAIGLTGGNYGYTF. For the CDR3, the DNA is TGTGCCATAGGACTGACAGGGGGTAACTATGGCTACACCTTC.